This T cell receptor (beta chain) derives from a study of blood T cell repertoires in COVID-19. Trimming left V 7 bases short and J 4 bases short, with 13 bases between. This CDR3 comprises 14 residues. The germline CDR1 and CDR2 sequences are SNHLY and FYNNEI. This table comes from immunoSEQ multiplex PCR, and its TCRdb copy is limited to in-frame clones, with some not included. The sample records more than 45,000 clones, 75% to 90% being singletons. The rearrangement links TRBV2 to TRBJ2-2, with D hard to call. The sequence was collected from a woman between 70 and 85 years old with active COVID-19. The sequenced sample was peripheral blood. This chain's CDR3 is CASKTLRGTGELFF. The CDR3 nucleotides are TGTGCCAGCAAAACCCTGCGAGGCACCGGGGAGCTGTTTTTT.